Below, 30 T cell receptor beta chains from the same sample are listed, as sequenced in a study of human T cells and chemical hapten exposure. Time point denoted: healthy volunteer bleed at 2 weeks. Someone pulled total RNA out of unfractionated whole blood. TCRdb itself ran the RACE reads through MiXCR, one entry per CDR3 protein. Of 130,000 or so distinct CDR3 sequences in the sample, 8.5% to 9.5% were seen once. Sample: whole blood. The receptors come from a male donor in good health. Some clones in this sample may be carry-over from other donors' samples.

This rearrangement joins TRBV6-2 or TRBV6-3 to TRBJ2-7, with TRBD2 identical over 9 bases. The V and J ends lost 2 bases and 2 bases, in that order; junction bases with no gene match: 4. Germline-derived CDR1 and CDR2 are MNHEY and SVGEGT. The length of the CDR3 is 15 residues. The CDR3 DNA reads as TGTGCCAGCAGTTACGGTCCTAGCGGGACCTACGAGCAGTACTTC. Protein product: CASSYGPSGTYEQYF.

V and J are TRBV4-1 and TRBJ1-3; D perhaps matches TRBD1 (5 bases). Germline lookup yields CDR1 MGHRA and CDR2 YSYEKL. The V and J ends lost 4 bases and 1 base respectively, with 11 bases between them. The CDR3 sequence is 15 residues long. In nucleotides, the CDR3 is TGCGCCAGCAGCCTCCTGACAGTTTCTGGAAACACCATATATTTT. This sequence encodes CASSLLTVSGNTIYF.

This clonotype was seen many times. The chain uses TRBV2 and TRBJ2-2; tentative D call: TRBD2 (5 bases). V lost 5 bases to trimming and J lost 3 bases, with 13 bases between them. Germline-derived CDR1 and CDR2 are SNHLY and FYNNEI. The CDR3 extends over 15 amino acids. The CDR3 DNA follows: TGTGCCAGCAGTCAAGGGAGCCCATACACCGGGGAGCTGTTTTTT. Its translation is CASSQGSPYTGELFF.

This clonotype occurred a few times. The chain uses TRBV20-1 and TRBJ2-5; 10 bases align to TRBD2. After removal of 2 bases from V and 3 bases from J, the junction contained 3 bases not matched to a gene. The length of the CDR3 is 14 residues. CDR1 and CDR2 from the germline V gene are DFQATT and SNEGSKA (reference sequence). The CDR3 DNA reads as TGCAGTGCTAGAAGGACTAGCGGTAAAGAGACCCAGTACTTC. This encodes CSARRTSGKETQYF.

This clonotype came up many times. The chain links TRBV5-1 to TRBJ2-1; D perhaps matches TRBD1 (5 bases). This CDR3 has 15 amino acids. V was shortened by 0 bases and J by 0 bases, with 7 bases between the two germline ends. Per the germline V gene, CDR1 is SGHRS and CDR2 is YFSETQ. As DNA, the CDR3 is TGCGCCAGCAGCTTGGACAGGAGCTCCTACAATGAGCAGTTCTTC. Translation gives CASSLDRSSYNEQFF.

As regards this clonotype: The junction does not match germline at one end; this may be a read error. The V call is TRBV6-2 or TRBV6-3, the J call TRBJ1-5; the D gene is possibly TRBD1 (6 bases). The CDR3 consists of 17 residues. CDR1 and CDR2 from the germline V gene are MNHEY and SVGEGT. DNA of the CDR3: TGTGCCAGCAGGGACGCAGGGGCTCCAATTAACAATCAGCCCCGGCATTTT. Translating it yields CASRDAGAPINNQPRHF.

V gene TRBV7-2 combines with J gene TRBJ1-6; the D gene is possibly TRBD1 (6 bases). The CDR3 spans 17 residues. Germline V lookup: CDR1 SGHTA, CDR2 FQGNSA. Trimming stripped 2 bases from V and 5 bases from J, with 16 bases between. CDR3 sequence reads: CASSLKAGEGNNSPLHF. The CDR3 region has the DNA TGTGCCAGCAGCTTAAAGGCAGGGGAGGGAAATAATTCACCCCTCCACTTT.

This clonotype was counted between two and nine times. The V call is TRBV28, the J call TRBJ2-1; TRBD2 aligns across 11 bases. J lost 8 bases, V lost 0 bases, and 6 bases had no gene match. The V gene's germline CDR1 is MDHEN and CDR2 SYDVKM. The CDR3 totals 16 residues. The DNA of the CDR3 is TGTGCCAGCAGTTTATGGCGTCTAGCGGGAGGACATGAGCAGTTCTTC. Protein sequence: CASSLWRLAGGHEQFF.

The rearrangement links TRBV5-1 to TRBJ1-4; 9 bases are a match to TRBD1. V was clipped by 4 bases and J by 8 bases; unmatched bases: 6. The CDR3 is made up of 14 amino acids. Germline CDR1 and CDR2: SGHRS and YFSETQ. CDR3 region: CASSLDRGGEKLFF. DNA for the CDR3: TGCGCCAGCAGCCTGGACAGGGGTGGGGAAAAACTGTTTTTT.

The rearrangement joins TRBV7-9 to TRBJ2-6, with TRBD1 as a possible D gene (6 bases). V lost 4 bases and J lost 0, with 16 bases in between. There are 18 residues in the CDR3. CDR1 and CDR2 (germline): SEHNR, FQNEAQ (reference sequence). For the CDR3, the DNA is TGTGCCAGCAGCTCGAGATCCCTAGGGGGCTCTGGGGCCAACGTCCTGACTTTC. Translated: CASSSRSLGGSGANVLTF.

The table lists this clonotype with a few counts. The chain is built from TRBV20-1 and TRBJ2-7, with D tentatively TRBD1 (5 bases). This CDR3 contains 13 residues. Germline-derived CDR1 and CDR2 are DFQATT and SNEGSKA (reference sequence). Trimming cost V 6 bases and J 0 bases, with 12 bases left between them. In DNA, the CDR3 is TGCAGTGCCTCTGACAGCAACTCCTACGAGCAGTACTTC. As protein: CSASDSNSYEQYF.

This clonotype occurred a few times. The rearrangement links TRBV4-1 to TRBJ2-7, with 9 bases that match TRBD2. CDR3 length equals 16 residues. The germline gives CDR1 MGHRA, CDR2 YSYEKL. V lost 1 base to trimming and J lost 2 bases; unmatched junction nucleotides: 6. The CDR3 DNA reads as TGCGCCAGCAGCCAAGTAGGACTAGCGTCAACCTACGAGCAGTACTTC. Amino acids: CASSQVGLASTYEQYF.

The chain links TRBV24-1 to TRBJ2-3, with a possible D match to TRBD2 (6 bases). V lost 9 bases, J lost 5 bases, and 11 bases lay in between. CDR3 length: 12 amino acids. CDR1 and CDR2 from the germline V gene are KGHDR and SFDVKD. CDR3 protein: CATRGGGDTQYF. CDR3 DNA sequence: TGTGCCACCCGTGGGGGAGGAGATACGCAGTATTTT.

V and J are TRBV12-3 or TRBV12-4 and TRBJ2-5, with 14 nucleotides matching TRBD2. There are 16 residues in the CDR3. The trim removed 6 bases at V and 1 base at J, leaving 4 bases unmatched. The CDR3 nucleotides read TGTGCCAGCAGCCGCGGACTAGCGGGAGGCCAAGAGACCCAGTACTTC. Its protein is CASSRGLAGGQETQYF.

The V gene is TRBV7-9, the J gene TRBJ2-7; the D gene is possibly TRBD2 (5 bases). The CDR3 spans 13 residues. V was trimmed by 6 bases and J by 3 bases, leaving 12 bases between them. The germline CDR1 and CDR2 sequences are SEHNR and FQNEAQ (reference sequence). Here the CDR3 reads CASRPWEHYEQYF. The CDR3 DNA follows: TGTGCCAGCAGACCGTGGGAGCACTACGAGCAGTACTTC. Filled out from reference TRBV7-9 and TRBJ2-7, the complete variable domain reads DTGVSQNPRHKITKRGQNVTFRCDPISEHNRLYWYRQTLGQGPEFLTYFQNEAQLEKSRLLSDRFSAERPKGSFSTLEIQRTEQGDSAMYLCASRPWEHYEQYFGPGTRLTVT.

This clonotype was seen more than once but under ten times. CDR3 protein: CASSYPDREGAEAFF. The CDR3 region has the DNA TGTGCCAGCAGTTATCCCGACAGGGAGGGTGCTGAAGCTTTCTTT. The chain has TRBV6-9 and TRBJ1-1, with TRBD1 identical over 7 bases. There are 15 residues in the CDR3. Germline V gene sequence: CDR1 MNHGY, CDR2 SVAAGI. Germline trimming cut 2 bases from V and 6 bases from J; bases unmatched to any gene: 9.

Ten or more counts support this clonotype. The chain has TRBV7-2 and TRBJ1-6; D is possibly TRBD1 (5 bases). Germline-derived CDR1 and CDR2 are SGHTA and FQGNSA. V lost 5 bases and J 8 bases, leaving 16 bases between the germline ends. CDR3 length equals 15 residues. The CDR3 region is CASSPRWRGDSPLHF. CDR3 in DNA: TGTGCCAGCAGCCCGCGTTGGAGGGGTGATTCACCCCTCCACTTT.

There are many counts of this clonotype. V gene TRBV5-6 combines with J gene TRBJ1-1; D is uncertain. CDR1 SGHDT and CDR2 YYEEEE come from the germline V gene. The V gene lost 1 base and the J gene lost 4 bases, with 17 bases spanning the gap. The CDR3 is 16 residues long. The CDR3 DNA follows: TGTGCCAGCAGCTTGATTACTGGCAGTCCGGGCACTGAAGCTTTCTTT. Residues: CASSLITGSPGTEAFF.

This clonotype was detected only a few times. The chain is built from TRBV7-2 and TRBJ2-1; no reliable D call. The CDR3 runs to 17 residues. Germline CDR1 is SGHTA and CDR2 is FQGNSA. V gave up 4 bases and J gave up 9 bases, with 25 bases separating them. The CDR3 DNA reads TGTGCCAGCAGCTCTACTCCTCCGAACCCTCGACGTGGTGAGCAGTTCTTC. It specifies CASSSTPPNPRRGEQFF. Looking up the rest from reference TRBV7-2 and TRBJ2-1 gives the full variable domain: GAGVSQSPSNKVTEKGKDVELRCDPISGHTALYWYRQSLGQGLEFLIYFQGNSAPDKSGLPSDRFSAERTGGSVSTLTIQRTQQEDSAVYLCASSSTPPNPRRGEQFFGPGTRLTVL.

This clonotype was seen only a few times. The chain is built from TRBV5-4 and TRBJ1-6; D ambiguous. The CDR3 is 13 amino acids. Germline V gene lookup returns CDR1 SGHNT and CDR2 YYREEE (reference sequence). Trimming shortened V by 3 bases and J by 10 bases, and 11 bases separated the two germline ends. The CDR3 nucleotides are TGTGCCAGCAGCTGGGAGGGAGCGTCACCCCTCCACTTT. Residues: CASSWEGASPLHF. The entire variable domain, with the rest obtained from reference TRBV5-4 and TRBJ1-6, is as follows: ETGVTQSPTHLIKTRGQQVTLRCSSQSGHNTVSWYQQALGQGPQFIFQYYREEENGRGNFPPRFSGLQFPNYSSELNVNALELDDSALYLCASSWEGASPLHFGNGTRLTVT.

The CDR3 DNA is TGTGCCAGCAGCCAAGATGACCTAGCGGCACCGACCTACGAGCAGTACTTC. Translated: CASSQDDLAAPTYEQYF. V is TRBV4-2 and J is TRBJ2-7, with 7 nucleotides matching TRBD2. Germline assignment: CDR1 LGHNA and CDR2 YNFKEQ. The CDR3 is made up of 17 amino acids. The V and J ends lost 0 bases and 2 bases, in that order; junction bases with no gene match: 10.

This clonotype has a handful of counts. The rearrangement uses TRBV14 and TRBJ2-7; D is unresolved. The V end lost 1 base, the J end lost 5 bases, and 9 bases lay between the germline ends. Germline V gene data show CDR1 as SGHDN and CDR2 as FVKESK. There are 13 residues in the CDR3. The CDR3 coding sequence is TGTGCCAGCAGCCAAGGCAGGAAGAACGAGCAGTACTTC. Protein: CASSQGRKNEQYF. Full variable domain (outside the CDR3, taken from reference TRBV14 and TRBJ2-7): EAGVTQFPSHSVIEKGQTVTLRCDPISGHDNLYWYRRVMGKEIKFLLHFVKESKQDESGMPNNRFLAERTGGTYSTLKVQPAELEDSGVYFCASSQGRKNEQYFGPGTRLTVT.

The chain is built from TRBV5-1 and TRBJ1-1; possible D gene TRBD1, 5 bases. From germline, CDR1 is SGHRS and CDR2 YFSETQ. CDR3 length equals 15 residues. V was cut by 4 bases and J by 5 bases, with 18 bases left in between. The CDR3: CASSLGLSPGTEAFF. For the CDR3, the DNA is TGCGCCAGCAGCCTAGGTTTGAGTCCAGGGACTGAAGCTTTCTTT.

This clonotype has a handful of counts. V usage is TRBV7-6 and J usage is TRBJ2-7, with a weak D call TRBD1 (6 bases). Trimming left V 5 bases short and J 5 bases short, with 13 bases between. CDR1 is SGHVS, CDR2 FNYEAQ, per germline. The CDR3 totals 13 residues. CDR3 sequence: CASSPQGPNEQYF. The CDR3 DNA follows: TGTGCCAGCAGCCCCCAGGGGCCCAACGAGCAGTACTTC.

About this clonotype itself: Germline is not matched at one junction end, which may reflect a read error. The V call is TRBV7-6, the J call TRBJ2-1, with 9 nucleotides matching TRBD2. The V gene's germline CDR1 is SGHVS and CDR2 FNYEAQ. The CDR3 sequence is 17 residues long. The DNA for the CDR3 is TGTGCCAGCAGCATAGCGGGAGAAAATTTGGGAATTAATGAGCAGTTCTTC. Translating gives CASSIAGENLGINEQFF.

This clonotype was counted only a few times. CDR3 in DNA: TGTGCCAGCAGTTTAGGAGGGGCGGGGTACACCTTC. The encoded protein is CASSLGGAGYTF. V is TRBV27 and J is TRBJ1-2, with D possibly being TRBD1 (5 bases). The CDR3 extends over 12 amino acids. The V end lost 2 bases, the J end lost 11 bases, and 12 bases lay between the germline ends. Germline loops: CDR1 MNHEY, CDR2 SMNVEV (reference sequence).

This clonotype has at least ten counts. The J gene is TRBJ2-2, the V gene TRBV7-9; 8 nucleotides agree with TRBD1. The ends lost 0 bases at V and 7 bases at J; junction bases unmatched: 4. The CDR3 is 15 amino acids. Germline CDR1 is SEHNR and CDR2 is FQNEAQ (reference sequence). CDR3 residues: CASSLAQGADGELFF. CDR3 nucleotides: TGTGCCAGCAGCTTAGCCCAGGGGGCTGACGGGGAGCTGTTTTTT.

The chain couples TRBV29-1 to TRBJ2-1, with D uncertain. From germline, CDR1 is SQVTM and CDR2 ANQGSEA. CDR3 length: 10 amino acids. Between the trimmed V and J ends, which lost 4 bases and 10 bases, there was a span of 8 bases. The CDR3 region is CSVGVLEQFF. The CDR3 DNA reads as TGCAGCGTTGGGGTACTGGAGCAGTTCTTC.

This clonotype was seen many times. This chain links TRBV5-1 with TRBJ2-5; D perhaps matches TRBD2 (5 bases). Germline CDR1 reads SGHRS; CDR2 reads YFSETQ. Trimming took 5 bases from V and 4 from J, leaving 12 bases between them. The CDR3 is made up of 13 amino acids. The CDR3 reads CASSEEGGETQYF. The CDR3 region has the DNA TGCGCCAGCAGTGAGGAAGGAGGAGAGACCCAGTACTTC.

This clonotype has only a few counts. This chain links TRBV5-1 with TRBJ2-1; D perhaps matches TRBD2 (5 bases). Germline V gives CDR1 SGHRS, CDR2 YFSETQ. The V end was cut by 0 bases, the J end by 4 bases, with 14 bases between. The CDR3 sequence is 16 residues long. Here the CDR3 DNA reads TGCGCCAGCAGCTTGGACTGGTCTAGCAGATACAATGAGCAGTTCTTC. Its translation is CASSLDWSSRYNEQFF.